This T cell receptor (beta chain) was found in a study of regulatory T cells in long-lasting Graves disease. As for time point: persistent/refractory GD, antithyroid drugs over 5 years with positive TRAb. Isolated PBMC RNA provided the starting material for the TCR library. Ten or more counts support this clonotype. Its cognate antigen is unknown. Whole-study findings and limits: Patients with persistent disease showed a bias toward TRBV28, TRBJ1-2 and TRBJ2-5.

To make TCR beta libraries, researchers used iRepertoire HTBI primers and Arm-PCR of CDR3 regions. TCRdb reanalysed the multiplex PCR reads using MiXCR and keeps one entry per CDR3 protein. The sample holds around 430,000 distinct CDR3 sequences, about 20% seen once. CDR1 is SEHNR and CDR2 is FQNEAQ in the germline V gene (reference sequence). Trimming pared 3 bases from V and 4 bases from J, leaving 6 bases between. The CDR3 runs to 12 residues. Source: peripheral blood mononuclear cells (PBMCs), taken when the disease was refractory, from a patient treated with antithyroid drugs. The chain links TRBV7-9 to TRBJ1-1, with D unclear. This TCR came from a female donor with Graves disease. In nucleotides, the CDR3 is TGTGCCAGCAGCTTGTTGGGCACTGAAGCTTTCTTT. Protein product: CASSLLGTEAFF.